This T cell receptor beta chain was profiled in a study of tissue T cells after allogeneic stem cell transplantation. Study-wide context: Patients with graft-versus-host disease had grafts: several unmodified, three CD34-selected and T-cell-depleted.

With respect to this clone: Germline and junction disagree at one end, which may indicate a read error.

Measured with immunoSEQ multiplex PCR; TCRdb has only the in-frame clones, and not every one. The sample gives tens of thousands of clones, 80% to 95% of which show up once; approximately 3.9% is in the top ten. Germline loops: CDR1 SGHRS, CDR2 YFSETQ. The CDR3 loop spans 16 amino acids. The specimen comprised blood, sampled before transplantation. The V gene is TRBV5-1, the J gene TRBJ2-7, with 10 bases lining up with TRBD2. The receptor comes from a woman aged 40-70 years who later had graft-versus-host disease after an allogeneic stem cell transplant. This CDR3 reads CASSLRPSGSEDHQGF. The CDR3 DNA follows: TGCGCCAGCAGCTTGCGCCCTAGCGGGAGTGAGGACCACCAGGGCTTC.